The 20 T cell receptor beta chains below all came from one sample that was sequenced in a study of blood T cell repertoires in COVID-19. Measured with immunoSEQ multiplex PCR; TCRdb has only the in-frame clones, and not every one. The sample lists 50,000 or so clones, roughly 84% occurring once. Material: peripheral blood. These receptors were obtained from a man in his fifties or sixties with active COVID-19.

The V and J genes are TRBV29-1 and TRBJ1-4, with D hard to call. The germline V gene has CDR1 SQVTM and CDR2 ANQGSEA. The ends were cut back, 2 bases at V and 7 bases at J, with 14 bases in the middle. This CDR3 comprises 14 residues. In DNA form, the CDR3 reads TGCAGCGTTGAATCCACAGACCAGAGTGAAAAACTGTTTTTT. Translating it yields CSVESTDQSEKLFF.

V usage is TRBV19 and J usage is TRBJ1-3; TRBD1 matches 8 bases. V lost 9 bases and J lost 3; bases outside the gene matches: 16. CDR3 size: 17 residues. The V gene's germline CDR1 is LNHDA and CDR2 SQIVND (reference sequence). Here the CDR3 DNA reads TGTGCCAGCATATCAACAGGGGGAATCGAAGGTGGAAACACCATATATTTT. It translates to CASISTGGIEGGNTIYF.

The CDR3 sequence is CASSRGQGTYEQYF. The CDR3 DNA follows: TGTGCCAGCTCGCGGGGACAGGGCACCTACGAGCAGTACTTC. The chain links TRBV18 to TRBJ2-7; the match to TRBD1 covers 9 bases. J was trimmed by 2 bases and V by 6 bases; bases with no gene match: 5. CDR3 length equals 14 residues. Germline loops: CDR1 KGHSH, CDR2 LQKENI.

The chain links TRBV4-3 to TRBJ1-2; D unresolved. V lost 1 base and J lost 0, with 12 bases in between. CDR1 LGHNA and CDR2 YSLEER come from the germline V gene. The CDR3 covers 16 residues. The CDR3 sequence is CASSQVGALANYGYTF. CDR3 coding DNA: TGCGCCAGCAGCCAAGTGGGAGCGTTAGCTAACTATGGCTACACCTTC.

This sequence joins TRBV4-3 and TRBJ1-2; 11 bases line up with TRBD1. This CDR3 comprises 16 residues. The germline V gene has CDR1 LGHNA and CDR2 YSLEER. The junction had 6 bases not matched to a gene; V was cut back by 1 base and J by 5 bases. The CDR3, as DNA: TGCGCCAGCAGCCAAGGCGGACAGGGGGCGAGGTATGGCTACACCTTC. Protein sequence: CASSQGGQGARYGYTF.

This clone was seen just once. The J gene is TRBJ2-7, the V gene TRBV29-1; 7 bases fit TRBD2. CDR3 length: 11 residues. Germline CDR1 reads SQVTM; CDR2 reads ANQGSEA. V was pared by 5 bases and J by 11 bases, with 9 bases of the junction left unmatched. For the CDR3, the DNA is TGCAGCGTTTCGCGTCAGGGAGGGGAGTACTTC. The encoded protein is CSVSRQGGEYF.

The chain couples TRBV6-2 or TRBV6-3 to TRBJ2-1; the match to TRBD1 covers 8 bases. Germline lookup yields CDR1 MNHEY and CDR2 SVGEGT. The V and J ends lost 3 bases and 4 bases, in that order; junction bases with no gene match: 2. CDR3 length: 14 amino acids. CDR3 sequence reads: CASSYQGAYNEQFF. The CDR3 DNA is TGTGCCAGCAGTTATCAGGGGGCGTACAATGAGCAGTTCTTC.

In this sample, this clone turned up a few times. The V call is TRBV5-1, the J call TRBJ1-1; D gene uncertain. The CDR3 runs to 16 residues. Per the germline V gene, CDR1 is SGHRS and CDR2 is YFSETQ. V was trimmed by 4 bases and J by 1 base, leaving 17 bases between them. The CDR3 nucleotides read TGCGCCAGCAGCACGCTGCGGACGGGAGGGAACACTGAAGCTTTCTTT. It is translated as CASSTLRTGGNTEAFF.

This clone appeared a few times. V and J are TRBV6-2 or TRBV6-3 and TRBJ2-3, with TRBD2 identical over 7 bases. The germline CDR1 and CDR2 sequences are MNHEY and SVGEGT. V shed 2 bases and J 3 bases; nucleotides not matched to a gene: 5. The CDR3 is 15 amino acids. CDR3 coding DNA: TGTGCCAGCAGTTACCGCGGGGGTGGGACAGATACGCAGTATTTT. It specifies CASSYRGGGTDTQYF.

V gene TRBV3-1 (or the pseudogene TRBV3-2) combines with J gene TRBJ2-7; possible D gene TRBD1, 6 bases. This CDR3 has 12 amino acids. Germline loops: CDR1 LGHDT, CDR2 YNNKEL (reference sequence). V lost 6 bases and J lost 4, with 10 bases in between. The CDR3 DNA reads TGTGCCAGCAGTCCACAGGGATACGAGCAGTACTTC. It yields the protein CASSPQGYEQYF.

This clone came up a few times. The chain is built from TRBV5-4 and TRBJ2-5, with TRBD2 matching over 12 bases. This CDR3 has 15 amino acids. V dropped 4 bases and J dropped 9; count of bases not matched to a gene: 10. CDR1 SGHNT and CDR2 YYREEE come from the germline V gene (reference sequence). For the CDR3, the DNA is TGTGCCAGCAGCCTCCGGGCTAGCGGGGGGGAGGCCCAGTACTTC. This encodes CASSLRASGGEAQYF.

V usage is TRBV29-1 and J usage is TRBJ1-4, with 7 bases that match TRBD1. The germline gives CDR1 SQVTM, CDR2 ANQGSEA. This CDR3 has 13 amino acids. V was pared by 4 bases and J by 4 bases, with 3 bases of the junction left unmatched. The CDR3 loop reads CSVVGDSNEKLFF. The CDR3 region has the DNA TGCAGCGTTGTAGGGGACAGTAATGAAAAACTGTTTTTT. Looking up the rest from reference TRBV29-1 and TRBJ1-4 gives the full variable domain: SAVISQKPSRDICQRGTSLTIQCQVDSQVTMMFWYRQQPGQSLTLIATANQGSEATYESGFVIDKFPISRPNLTFSTLTVSNMSPEDSSIYLCSVVGDSNEKLFFGSGTQLSVL.

CDR3 region: CASSKRRHPTDTQYF. The CDR3 bases are TGTGCCAGTAGTAAAAGGAGGCACCCCACAGATACGCAGTATTTT. The gene calls are TRBV19 and TRBJ2-3, with a tentative D call TRBD2 (5 bases). CDR1 LNHDA and CDR2 SQIVND come from the germline V gene (reference sequence). The V and J ends lost 4 bases and 2 bases respectively, with 13 bases between them. CDR3 size: 15 residues.

The chain links TRBV19 to TRBJ2-1; D is ambiguous. Per germline, CDR1 LNHDA and CDR2 SQIVND (reference sequence). The CDR3 runs 10 residues. Trimming left V 8 bases short and J 7 bases short, with 6 bases between. The CDR3 nucleotides are TGTGCCAGTGGCCATAATGAGCAGTTCTTC. Encoded protein: CASGHNEQFF.

The gene calls are TRBV18 and TRBJ1-2, with 8 bases matching TRBD1. The CDR3 is made up of 15 amino acids. Germline V CDR1 and CDR2: KGHSH, LQKENI. The J segment lost 1 base and the V segment lost 3 bases, leaving 4 bases of the junction unmatched. The CDR3 reads CASSPLTGVNYGYTF. CDR3 nucleotides: TGTGCCAGCTCACCCCTGACAGGGGTTAACTATGGCTACACCTTC. Full variable domain (outside the CDR3, taken from reference TRBV18 and TRBJ1-2): NAGVMQNPRHLVRRRGQEARLRCSPMKGHSHVYWYRQLPEEGLKFMVYLQKENIIDESGMPKERFSAEFPKEGPSILRIQQVVRGDSAAYFCASSPLTGVNYGYTFGSGTRLTVV.

V usage is TRBV11-2 and J usage is TRBJ2-7; 13 bases map to TRBD2. The CDR3 spans 14 residues. J was trimmed by 4 bases and V by 5 bases; bases with no gene match: 2. Germline V gene sequence: CDR1 SGHAT, CDR2 FQNNGV. The DNA of the CDR3 is TGTGCCAGCAGCCGGACTAGCGGGGGATACGAGCAGTACTTC. Translation gives CASSRTSGGYEQYF.

This chain joins TRBV19 and TRBJ1-5; TRBD1 is a possible D gene (6 bases). Trimming removed 0 bases at V and 9 bases at J, with 18 bases between. The CDR3 spans 16 residues. Germline values: CDR1 LNHDA, CDR2 SQIVND (reference sequence). The CDR3 here is CASSIEGTKRHPPQHF. Here the CDR3 DNA reads TGTGCCAGTAGTATAGAGGGGACAAAACGGCATCCGCCCCAGCATTTT. The variable domain in full, completed from reference TRBV19 and TRBJ1-5, reads DGGITQSPKYLFRKEGQNVTLSCEQNLNHDAMYWYRQDPGQGLRLIYYSQIVNDFQKGDIAEGYSVSREKKESFPLTVTSAQKNPTAFYLCASSIEGTKRHPPQHFGDGTRLSIL.

CDR3 sequence: CASSLGQGSDTQYF. In nucleotides, the CDR3 is TGCGCCAGCAGCTTGGGACAGGGGTCAGATACGCAGTATTTT. V is TRBV5-1 and J is TRBJ2-3; TRBD1 matches at 8 bases. The germline V gene encodes CDR1 SGHRS and CDR2 YFSETQ. The CDR3 runs 14 residues. The V and J ends lost 0 bases and 4 bases, in that order; junction bases with no gene match: 1.

The CDR3 spells CASRMGVGDGYTF. CDR3 DNA: TGTGCCAGCAGGATGGGAGTGGGAGATGGCTACACCTTC. The J gene is TRBJ1-2, the V gene TRBV5-4; D is ambiguous. CDR3 length: 13 residues. CDR1 SGHNT and CDR2 YYREEE come from the germline V gene (reference sequence). Trimming shortened V by 5 bases and J by 6 bases, and 14 bases separated the two germline ends.

The V call is TRBV5-1, the J call TRBJ1-6, with 11 bases that match TRBD1. V lost 0 bases and J lost 12; bases outside the gene matches: 8. The CDR3 has 16 amino acids. Germline V gene sequence: CDR1 SGHRS, CDR2 YFSETQ. Written as DNA, the CDR3 is TGCGCCAGCAGCTTGGCCCCCCCGGGACAGGGGGGACCCCTCCACTTT. Translated: CASSLAPPGQGGPLHF.